A selection of T cell receptor beta chains follows, all from one sample in a study of beta chain features in type 1 diabetes. Data came from immunoSEQ multiplex PCR; TCRdb stores just in-frame clones and leaves some out. The sample has a few hundred thousand clones; 9.6% are singletons. The source material was naive CD4+ T cells from blood. The source is a woman under 30 in good health. Each CDR3 is given with its conserved first and last residue. Each record gives: clone size, D gene, V gene, J gene, CDR3 protein, CDR3 DNA. A D gene is named only where the DNA matches it firmly. The size field is filled for only some rows; it gives once, few, many or a size class.

.	.	TRBV29-1	TRBJ1-1	CSVEHGGTNTEAFF	TGCAGCGTTGAACATGGAGGGACTAACACTGAAGCTTTCTTT
.	.	TRBV7-2	TRBJ1-2	CASSPLRSDGYTF	TGTGCCAGCAGCCCACTAAGGAGTGATGGCTACACCTTC
few	TRBD1	TRBV7-8	TRBJ2-5	CASSLGDRVETQYF	TGTGCCAGCAGCTTAGGAGACAGGGTTGAGACCCAGTACTTC
.	TRBD1	TRBV7-6	TRBJ2-7	CASSLAPLEDRGRPGEQYF	TGTGCCAGCAGCTTAGCTCCCTTAGAAGACAGGGGGCGTCCGGGCGAGCAGTACTTC
.	.	TRBV5-1	TRBJ1-3	CASSLDPDSLGNTIYF	TGCGCCAGCAGCTTGGACCCGGACTCACTCGGAAACACCATATATTTT
.	.	TRBV29-1	TRBJ1-3	CSVDRRQSSGNTIYF	TGCAGCGTTGACAGGAGACAGAGCTCTGGAAACACCATATATTTT
few	TRBD1	TRBV19	TRBJ1-2	CASSSRTGASYGYTF	TGTGCCAGTAGTAGCCGGACAGGGGCGTCCTATGGCTACACCTTC
.	TRBD2	TRBV5-1	TRBJ2-3	CASSSTRTSGTSTDTQYF	TGCGCCAGCAGCTCTACCCGAACTAGCGGGACGAGCACAGATACGCAGTATTTT
.	TRBD1	TRBV15	TRBJ2-7	CATSSERGQGWNEQYF	TGTGCCACCAGCAGCGAGAGGGGACAGGGGTGGAACGAGCAGTACTTC
few	TRBD1	TRBV7-3	TRBJ1-1	CASSLTGTATEAFF	TGTGCCAGCAGCTTAACCGGGACAGCCACTGAAGCTTTCTTT
few	.	TRBV6-1	TRBJ2-1	CASSEVTPRKNEQFF	TGTGCCAGCAGTGAAGTGACACCCCGAAAGAATGAGCAGTTCTTC
.	TRBD1	TRBV5-5	TRBJ2-7	CASSLGQGHYEQYF	TGTGCCAGCAGCCTGGGACAGGGCCACTACGAGCAGTACTTC
.	.	TRBV18	TRBJ2-1	CASSPRGEDEQFF	TGTGCCAGCTCACCAAGGGGCGAGGATGAGCAGTTCTTC
many	.	TRBV7-2	TRBJ2-1	CASSLGGGSYNEQFF	TGTGCCAGCAGCTTAGGAGGGGGTTCCTACAATGAGCAGTTCTTC
few	TRBD1	TRBV18	TRBJ1-5	CASSFGTADNQPQHF	TGTGCCAGCTCATTTGGGACAGCAGACAATCAGCCCCAGCATTTT
.	.	TRBV7-9	TRBJ2-7	CASSQTPATNSYEQYF	TGTGCCAGCAGCCAAACACCCGCGACTAACTCCTACGAGCAGTACTTC
few	.	TRBV9	TRBJ1-1	CASSVVEGGEAFF	TGTGCCAGCAGCGTAGTAGAGGGAGGTGAAGCTTTCTTT
.	TRBD1	TRBV6-5	TRBJ2-1	CASSGDRGRNEQFF	TGTGCCAGCAGCGGGGACAGGGGGCGGAATGAGCAGTTCTTC
few	.	TRBV5-1	TRBJ2-6	CASSLAGIGANVLTF	TGCGCCAGCAGCTTGGCGGGGATTGGGGCCAACGTCCTGACTTTC
.	.	TRBV23-1	TRBJ2-2	CARRLRVPNTGELFF	TGCGCCAGGCGACTCCGGGTCCCGAACACCGGGGAGCTGTTTTTT